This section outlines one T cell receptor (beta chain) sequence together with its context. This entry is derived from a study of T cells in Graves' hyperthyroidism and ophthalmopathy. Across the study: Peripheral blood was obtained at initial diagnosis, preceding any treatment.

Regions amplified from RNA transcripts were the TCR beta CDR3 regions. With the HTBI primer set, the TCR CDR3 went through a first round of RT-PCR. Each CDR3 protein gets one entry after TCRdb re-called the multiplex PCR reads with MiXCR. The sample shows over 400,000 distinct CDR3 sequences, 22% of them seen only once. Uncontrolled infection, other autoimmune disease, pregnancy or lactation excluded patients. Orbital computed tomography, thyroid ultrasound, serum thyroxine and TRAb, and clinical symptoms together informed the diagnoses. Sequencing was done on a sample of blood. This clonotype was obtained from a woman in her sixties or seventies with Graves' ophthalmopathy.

For the CDR3, the DNA is TGTGCCAGCAGTGGCCGGGGGACCGGTCTAGCCAAAAACATTCAGTACTTC. Protein sequence: CASSGRGTGLAKNIQYF. The rearrangement joins TRBV9 to TRBJ2-4; perhaps TRBD2 as D (6 bases). CDR3 length: 17 amino acids. Trimming removed 5 bases from V and 0 bases from J, with 18 bases in between. Germline CDR1 and CDR2: SGDLS and YYNGEE. Full variable domain (outside the CDR3, taken from reference TRBV9 and TRBJ2-4): DSGVTQTPKHLITATGQRVTLRCSPRSGDLSVYWYQQSLDQGLQFLIQYYNGEERAKGNILERFSAQQFPDLHSELNLSSLELGDSALYFCASSGRGTGLAKNIQYFGAGTRLSVL.